This is a list of T cell receptor beta chains from one sample in a study of shared clonotypes between healthy human individuals. The table came from immunoSEQ multiplex PCR; TCRdb's copy has only in-frame clones and leaves some out. The data show about 1,800,000 clones, with less than 95% seen just once and more than 0.95% held by the top ten. The sample was naive CD8+ T cells sorted from blood. These receptors were taken from a young man in good health. Both conserved end residues are part of each CDR3. Fields, in order: clone size, J gene, D gene, V gene, CDR3 protein, CDR3 DNA. The D gene is left open where the match is weak. Size values are once, few and many counts, or a class for expanded clones, and some rows have none.

clone_size: NA; j_call: TRBJ2-1; d_call: TRBD1; v_call: TRBV6-6; cdr3_aa: CAGSQGAYNEQFF; cdr3_nt: TGTGCCGGATCGCAGGGGGCATACAATGAGCAGTTCTTC
clone_size: NA; j_call: TRBJ2-2; d_call: NA; v_call: TRBV28; cdr3_aa: CASSLIGVGELFF; cdr3_nt: TGTGCCAGCAGTTTAATAGGCGTGGGGGAGCTGTTTTTT
clone_size: NA; j_call: TRBJ2-7; d_call: NA; v_call: TRBV4-1; cdr3_aa: CASSYLEGSYEQYF; cdr3_nt: TGCGCCAGCAGCTACCTCGAGGGGTCCTACGAGCAGTACTTC
clone_size: NA; j_call: TRBJ1-2; d_call: TRBD1; v_call: TRBV28; cdr3_aa: CASKPQGGSRGYTF; cdr3_nt: TGTGCCAGCAAACCACAGGGGGGTTCTAGAGGCTACACCTTC
clone_size: NA; j_call: TRBJ2-7; d_call: NA; v_call: TRBV29-1; cdr3_aa: CSVEFRARGVYEQYF; cdr3_nt: TGCAGCGTTGAGTTTCGGGCCCGAGGCGTCTACGAGCAGTACTTC
clone_size: NA; j_call: TRBJ2-3; d_call: TRBD2; v_call: TRBV7-9; cdr3_aa: CASSLKLAGNTDTQYF; cdr3_nt: TGTGCCAGCAGCTTAAAACTAGCGGGGAACACAGATACGCAGTATTTT
clone_size: NA; j_call: TRBJ1-2; d_call: NA; v_call: TRBV11-2; cdr3_aa: CASSLESGGGYTF; cdr3_nt: TGTGCCAGCAGCTTAGAATCTGGGGGTGGCTACACCTTC
clone_size: NA; j_call: TRBJ2-1; d_call: NA; v_call: TRBV5-1; cdr3_aa: CASSLVGGNNEQFF; cdr3_nt: TGCGCCAGCAGCTTGGTTGGCGGGAACAATGAGCAGTTCTTC
clone_size: NA; j_call: TRBJ1-5; d_call: NA; v_call: TRBV23-1; cdr3_aa: CASRAVPGQPQHF; cdr3_nt: TGCGCCAGCAGAGCTGTGCCCGGGCAGCCCCAGCATTTT
clone_size: few; j_call: TRBJ1-2; d_call: NA; v_call: TRBV5-4; cdr3_aa: CASSLGGADYGYTF; cdr3_nt: TGTGCCAGCAGCTTGGGAGGGGCTGACTATGGCTACACCTTC
clone_size: once; j_call: TRBJ2-1; d_call: NA; v_call: TRBV27; cdr3_aa: CASKELDSYNEQFF; cdr3_nt: TGTGCCAGCAAAGAACTAGACTCCTACAATGAGCAGTTCTTC
clone_size: NA; j_call: TRBJ2-7; d_call: NA; v_call: TRBV21-1; cdr3_aa: CASSGTGPYEQYF; cdr3_nt: TGTGCCAGCAGCGGGACAGGGCCCTACGAGCAGTACTTC
clone_size: NA; j_call: TRBJ1-1; d_call: NA; v_call: TRBV11-2; cdr3_aa: CASSLVMNTEAFF; cdr3_nt: TGTGCCAGCAGCTTAGTAATGAACACTGAAGCTTTCTTT
clone_size: NA; j_call: TRBJ1-6; d_call: NA; v_call: TRBV6-1; cdr3_aa: CASMEEPHNSPLHF; cdr3_nt: TGTGCCAGCATGGAGGAGCCCCATAATTCACCCCTCCACTTT
clone_size: NA; j_call: TRBJ2-3; d_call: NA; v_call: TRBV4-2; cdr3_aa: CASSQEYLGRGIADTQYF; cdr3_nt: TGTGCCAGCAGCCAAGAGTACCTGGGCAGGGGAATCGCCGATACGCAGTATTTT
clone_size: NA; j_call: TRBJ2-3; d_call: TRBD2; v_call: TRBV7-9; cdr3_aa: CASSLGLREDSSTDTQYF; cdr3_nt: TGTGCCAGCAGCTTAGGTTTGCGGGAGGATTCTAGCACAGATACGCAGTATTTT
clone_size: NA; j_call: TRBJ2-7; d_call: NA; v_call: TRBV27; cdr3_aa: CASIPGGGTGVYEQYF; cdr3_nt: TGTGCCAGCATCCCCGGGGGGGGGACAGGAGTCTACGAGCAGTACTTC
clone_size: NA; j_call: TRBJ2-1; d_call: NA; v_call: TRBV30; cdr3_aa: CAWSSGLGNNEQFF; cdr3_nt: TGTGCCTGGAGTTCGGGACTGGGGAACAATGAGCAGTTCTTC
clone_size: NA; j_call: TRBJ2-5; d_call: NA; v_call: TRBV7-8; cdr3_aa: CASSFSYGGETQYF; cdr3_nt: TGTGCCAGCAGCTTTTCTTACGGAGGAGAGACCCAGTACTTC
clone_size: NA; j_call: TRBJ2-2; d_call: NA; v_call: TRBV30; cdr3_aa: CAWSVDSTGELFF; cdr3_nt: TGTGCCTGGAGTGTAGACTCTACCGGGGAGCTGTTTTTT
clone_size: NA; j_call: TRBJ1-5; d_call: NA; v_call: TRBV4-1; cdr3_aa: CASSRGTEGYNQPQHF; cdr3_nt: TGCGCCAGCAGCCGGGGTACAGAGGGATACAATCAGCCCCAGCATTTT
clone_size: NA; j_call: TRBJ2-3; d_call: TRBD2; v_call: TRBV4-3; cdr3_aa: CASSQLAGSRDTQYF; cdr3_nt: TGCGCCAGCAGCCAGCTAGCGGGGAGTAGAGATACGCAGTATTTT